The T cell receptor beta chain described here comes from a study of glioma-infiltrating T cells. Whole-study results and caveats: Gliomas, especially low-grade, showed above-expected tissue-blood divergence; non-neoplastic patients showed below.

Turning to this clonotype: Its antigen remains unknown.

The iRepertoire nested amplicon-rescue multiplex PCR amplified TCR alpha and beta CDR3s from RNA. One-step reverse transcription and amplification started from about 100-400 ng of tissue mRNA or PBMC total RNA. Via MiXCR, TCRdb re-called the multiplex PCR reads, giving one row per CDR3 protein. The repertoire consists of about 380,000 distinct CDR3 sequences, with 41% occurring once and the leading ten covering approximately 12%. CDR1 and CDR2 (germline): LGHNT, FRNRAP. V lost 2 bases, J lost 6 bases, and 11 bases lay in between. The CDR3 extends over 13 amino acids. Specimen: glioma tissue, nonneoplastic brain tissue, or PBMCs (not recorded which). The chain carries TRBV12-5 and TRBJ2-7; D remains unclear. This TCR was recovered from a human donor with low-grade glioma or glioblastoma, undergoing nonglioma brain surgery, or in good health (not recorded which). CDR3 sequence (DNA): TGTGCTAGTGGTTTGCGGCCTGAGAGCGAGCAGTACTTC. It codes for CASGLRPESEQYF.